A selection of T cell receptor beta chains follows, all from one sample in a study of control samples from healthy donors and cancer patients. Sequencing used immunoSEQ multiplex PCR; TCRdb keeps in-frame clones, though not all of them. The profile shows roughly 100,000 clones, around 89% of them singletons. The specimen was PBMCs. Every receptor here comes from a man in his sixties with lung cancer. The CDR3 runs from the conserved cysteine through the conserved F or W. D genes are given only for firm matches. Only part of the rows carry a size: once, few, many, or a class if the clone is expanded.

J gene | V gene | D gene | clone size | CDR3 length | CDR3 DNA | CDR3 protein
TRBJ2-1 | TRBV24-1 | NA | NA | 13 | TGTGCCACCAGTGATTTTCGGGGCCATGAGCAGTTCTTC | CATSDFRGHEQFF
TRBJ1-5 | TRBV24-1 | TRBD1 | NA | 17 | TGTGCCACCAGTGACCCAGGACAGGGCGGCGGCAATCAGCCCCAGCATTTT | CATSDPGQGGGNQPQHF
TRBJ2-3 | TRBV6-5 | TRBD1 | NA | 15 | TGTGCCAGCAGCTACTACAGGGGGCGCCCAGATACGCAGTATTTT | CASSYYRGRPDTQYF
TRBJ2-2 | TRBV11-3 | NA | NA | 14 | TGTGCCAGCACCCGAGGAGGGAACACCGGGGAGCTGTTTTTT | CASTRGGNTGELFF
TRBJ1-1 | TRBV20-1 | NA | NA | 11 | TGCAGTGCCTCAGGGTACACTGAAGCTTTCTTT | CSASGYTEAFF
TRBJ2-2 | TRBV6-5 | TRBD1 | NA | 15 | TGTGCCAGCAGTACGCAGGGGGCCGGCACCGGGGAGCTGTTTTTT | CASSTQGAGTGELFF
TRBJ2-1 | TRBV24-1 | NA | NA | 16 | TGTGCCACCAGTGACCCGTGGGTGGGGGCAGTCAATGAGCAGTTCTTC | CATSDPWVGAVNEQFF
TRBJ1-2 | TRBV2 | NA | once | 13 | TGTGCCAGCAATTCTAGGCGCTACTATGGCTACACCTTC | CASNSRRYYGYTF
TRBJ1-2 | TRBV29-1 | TRBD1 | NA | 16 | TGCAGCGTTGAAGATCTAGGGGCAGGGGGCGATTATGGCTACACCTTC | CSVEDLGAGGDYGYTF
TRBJ2-5 | TRBV5-8 | TRBD1 | NA | 16 | TGTGCCAGCAGCTTGGCTATGACAGGGGTTTGGGAGACCCAGTACTTC | CASSLAMTGVWETQYF
TRBJ2-5 | TRBV4-1 | TRBD2 | few | 18 | TGCGCCAGCAGCCAACATGTCTCGGGGGGGGTTATCCAAGAGACCCAGTACTTC | CASSQHVSGGVIQETQYF
TRBJ2-2 | TRBV7-9 | NA | NA | 13 | TGTGCCAGCAGCCTCGTGGCAGACGGGGAGCTGTTTTTT | CASSLVADGELFF
TRBJ1-3 | TRBV4-2 | NA | NA | 18 | TGTGCCAGCAGCCAAGGGCCCCCGGGAGGGAGCTCTGGAAACACCATATATTTT | CASSQGPPGGSSGNTIYF
TRBJ2-5 | TRBV11-3 | NA | NA | 15 | TGTGCCAGCAGCTTAGGTCGAGGTGGGTCGGAGACCCAGTACTTC | CASSLGRGGSETQYF
TRBJ1-2 | TRBV6-5 | NA | NA | 14 | TGTGCCGCTTTGCTCGACAGTACTGGCTATGGCTACACCTTC | CAALLDSTGYGYTF
TRBJ1-2 | TRBV6-5 | NA | NA | 13 | TGTGCCAGCAGTCGCCCCCAGGTTCATGGCTACACCTTC | CASSRPQVHGYTF
TRBJ1-6 | TRBV6-1 | NA | NA | 15 | TGTGCCAGTATAGACAGCGGTAACGGAAATTCACCCCTCCACTTT | CASIDSGNGNSPLHF
TRBJ1-2 | TRBV12-3/TRBV12-4 | TRBD1 | NA | 11 | TGTGCCAGCAGTTTAAGGGACAGTTACACCTTC | CASSLRDSYTF
TRBJ2-1 | TRBV7-3 | NA | NA | 12 | TGTGCCAGCAGCTTAATTGGCAATGAGCAGTTCTTC | CASSLIGNEQFF
TRBJ2-2 | TRBV4-1 | NA | NA | 15 | TGCGCCAGCAGCCTGCTTCTGGGGAACACCGGGGAGCTGTTTTTT | CASSLLLGNTGELFF
TRBJ1-1 | TRBV9 | TRBD1 | NA | 14 | TGTGCCAGCAGCAGAAGGGACAGGGACACTGAAGCTTTCTTT | CASSRRDRDTEAFF
TRBJ1-5 | TRBV5-4 | NA | few | 15 | TGTGCCAGCAGCCTGGGTGGGGATAGCAATCAGCCCCAGCATTTT | CASSLGGDSNQPQHF
TRBJ2-7 | TRBV5-6 | NA | NA | 13 | TGTGCCAGCAGCTTGTTTTCACACTACGAGCAGTACTTC | CASSLFSHYEQYF
TRBJ1-1 | TRBV6-6 | NA | NA | 14 | TGTGCCACTAAACAGGCGTGGGGGAACACTGAAGCTTTCTTT | CATKQAWGNTEAFF
TRBJ2-2 | TRBV6-6 | NA | NA | 14 | TGTGCCAGCAGTTACAGGGTGGACACCGGGGAGCTGTTTTTT | CASSYRVDTGELFF
TRBJ1-1 | TRBV12-3/TRBV12-4 | NA | NA | 12 | TGTGCCAGCATCCAAATGGGAATAGGAGCTTTCTTT | CASIQMGIGAFF
TRBJ1-1 | TRBV7-9 | TRBD1 | NA | 15 | TGTGCCAGCAGCTCCTTAGGGCAGGGGGCCTCTGAAGCTTTCTTT | CASSSLGQGASEAFF
TRBJ1-4 | TRBV24-1 | NA | NA | 14 | TGTGCCACCAGTTCGGGACACGGCAGTGAAAAACTGTTTTTT | CATSSGHGSEKLFF
TRBJ2-3 | TRBV10-1 | TRBD1 | NA | 14 | TGCGCCAGCAGTGGACAGGGGAGCACAGATACGCAGTATTTT | CASSGQGSTDTQYF
TRBJ1-5 | TRBV7-9 | NA | once | 15 | TGTGCCAGCAGCTTAGATACAGAACACAATCAGCCCCAGCATTTT | CASSLDTEHNQPQHF
TRBJ2-3 | TRBV5-1 | TRBD1 | NA | 13 | TGCGCCAGCAAGACAGGGGGGGCAGATACGCAGTATTTT | CASKTGGADTQYF
TRBJ2-4 | TRBV7-2 | TRBD1 | NA | 16 | TGTGCCAGCAGCCCCGGACAGGGGCTAGCCAAAAACATTCAGTACTTC | CASSPGQGLAKNIQYF
TRBJ2-7 | TRBV4-2 | NA | NA | 14 | TGTGCCAGCAGCCAAGACAGGGTCTCCTACGAGCAGTACTTC | CASSQDRVSYEQYF
TRBJ1-4 | TRBV3-1/TRBV3-2 | TRBD1 | NA | 14 | TGTGCCAGCAGCGGGACAGCAACTAATGAAAAACTGTTTTTT | CASSGTATNEKLFF
TRBJ1-2 | TRBV6-2/TRBV6-3 | TRBD1 | NA | 14 | TGTGCCAGCAGTATGGGACAGCTCCTTCAGGTCTACACCTTC | CASSMGQLLQVYTF
TRBJ1-4 | TRBV5-1 | NA | NA | 14 | TGCGCCAGCAGCGGGGGACCCCCGAGAGAAAAACTGTTTTTT | CASSGGPPREKLFF
TRBJ1-2 | TRBV7-3 | NA | NA | 15 | TGTGCCAGCAGCTTAGGGAAAGGTCCTAACTATGGCTACACCTTC | CASSLGKGPNYGYTF
TRBJ1-6 | TRBV10-2 | TRBD1 | few | 16 | TGCGCCAGCAGCCCATCGACAGGGGTTGGTAATTCACCCCTCCACTTT | CASSPSTGVGNSPLHF
TRBJ2-1 | TRBV7-3 | NA | NA | 13 | TGTGCCAGCAGCTTCCGGGGGAACAATGAGCAGTTCTTC | CASSFRGNNEQFF
TRBJ2-3 | TRBV5-1 | NA | NA | 14 | TGCGCCAGCGGTCAGCAGGCTAGCACAGATACGCAGTATTTT | CASGQQASTDTQYF
TRBJ1-4 | TRBV2 | TRBD1 | NA | 15 | TGTGCCAGCTCTATTCCGGGACAGGGGAACGAAAAACTGTTTTTT | CASSIPGQGNEKLFF
TRBJ1-4 | TRBV9 | TRBD1 | NA | 14 | TGTGCCAGCAGCAGGAGGGACAGCGGGGAAAAACTGTTTTTT | CASSRRDSGEKLFF
TRBJ1-6 | TRBV7-3 | NA | NA | 13 | TGTGCCAGCAGCTTAAGGGCCAATTCACCCCTCCACTTT | CASSLRANSPLHF
TRBJ1-1 | TRBV5-1 | NA | NA | 16 | TGCGCCAGCAGCTTGCTTGGGGGGGCGCTGAACACTGAAGCTTTCTTT | CASSLLGGALNTEAFF
TRBJ1-1 | TRBV2 | TRBD1 | NA | 13 | TGTGCCAGTCCCGGGACAGCGAACACTGAAGCTTTCTTT | CASPGTANTEAFF
TRBJ2-1 | TRBV3-1/TRBV3-2 | TRBD1 | NA | 15 | TGTGCCAGCAGCCCCTTAGGACAGGGCTACAATGAGCAGTTCTTC | CASSPLGQGYNEQFF